A selection of T cell receptor beta chains follows, all from one sample in a study of blood T cell repertoires in COVID-19. This table comes from immunoSEQ multiplex PCR, and its TCRdb copy is limited to in-frame clones, with some not included. The table records about 180,000 clones, about 89% of them present only once. Source material: peripheral blood. All receptors derive from a man in his late teens or twenties who had recovered from COVID-19. The CDR3 runs from the conserved cysteine through the conserved F or W. A D gene is named only where the DNA matches it firmly. A row's size may be missing; if present it is once, few, many or a size class.

CDR3nt,CDR3aa,j_gene,abundance,v_gene,d_gene
TGTGCCAGCAGCAAAGATTTAGCGGGTAGTTACGAGCAGTACTTC,CASSKDLAGSYEQYF,TRBJ2-7,NA,TRBV21-1,NA
TGTGCCAGCAGCGTAGCAGGGTCGACGAACACCGGGGAGCTGTTTTTT,CASSVAGSTNTGELFF,TRBJ2-2,NA,TRBV9,NA
TGTGCCAGCAGCGGGGGGAGTCCGGATGAGCAGTTCTTC,CASSGGSPDEQFF,TRBJ2-1,NA,TRBV5-4,NA
TGTGCCACCAGCAGAGATGAGGGACAGGGGGCGATCGAGCAGTACTTC,CATSRDEGQGAIEQYF,TRBJ2-7,NA,TRBV15,TRBD1
TGTGCCAGCAGTATATACCCCGGGACTAGCAGAACAGACGCGAACACCGGGGAGCTGTTTTTT,CASSIYPGTSRTDANTGELFF,TRBJ2-2,NA,TRBV27,TRBD2
TGCAGTGCTATCTTCACTGAAGCTTTCTTT,CSAIFTEAFF,TRBJ1-1,NA,TRBV20-1,NA
TGTGCCAGCAGAGTATTCGGGACAGGGCCTTACGAGCAGTACTTC,CASRVFGTGPYEQYF,TRBJ2-7,NA,TRBV6-5,TRBD1
TGCGCCAGCAGCCCTACTATCCAGGGGACATTGAACACTGAAGCTTTCTTT,CASSPTIQGTLNTEAFF,TRBJ1-1,NA,TRBV5-1,NA
TGTGCCAGCAGTTACAAAGGTAGGACAGGGTTTTATGAGCAGTTCTTC,CASSYKGRTGFYEQFF,TRBJ2-1,NA,TRBV6-2/TRBV6-3,TRBD1
TGCAGCGTTACCGGACAGGGGGATTTTGGCTACACCTTC,CSVTGQGDFGYTF,TRBJ1-2,NA,TRBV29-1,TRBD1
TGTGCCAGCAGTGAAGCCGGCGGGGGACGAGGAACTGAAGCTTTCTTT,CASSEAGGGRGTEAFF,TRBJ1-1,NA,TRBV6-1,NA
TGTGCCAGCAGTCGACAGATTAACTATGGCTACACCTTC,CASSRQINYGYTF,TRBJ1-2,NA,TRBV28,NA
TGTGCCAGCAGCCCCCTCCACTGGGAGGGGGAGCTGTTTTTT,CASSPLHWEGELFF,TRBJ2-2,NA,TRBV3-1/TRBV3-2,NA
TGTGCCAGCACAGAGGGCGGGAGGGCCGACGAGCAGTACTTC,CASTEGGRADEQYF,TRBJ2-7,NA,TRBV28,TRBD2
TGTGCCAGCAGCCCCCTCTCGGGGGGGGCCAACGTCCTGACTTTC,CASSPLSGGANVLTF,TRBJ2-6,NA,TRBV3-1/TRBV3-2,NA
TGTGCCAGCAGCTTAGGCCCTAGCGGGAGAGAGACCCAGTACTTC,CASSLGPSGRETQYF,TRBJ2-5,NA,TRBV7-2,TRBD2
TGCAGCGTTGAACAGGGAAGGAACACCGGGGAGCTGTTTTTT,CSVEQGRNTGELFF,TRBJ2-2,once,TRBV29-1,NA
TGTGCCAGCAGTTCTACCGGGACAGGGGACTACGAGCAGTACTTC,CASSSTGTGDYEQYF,TRBJ2-7,NA,TRBV28,TRBD1
TGTGCCAGTAGTATAGGGGTCGTAGGGAGCGAGCAGTACTTC,CASSIGVVGSEQYF,TRBJ2-7,NA,TRBV19,NA